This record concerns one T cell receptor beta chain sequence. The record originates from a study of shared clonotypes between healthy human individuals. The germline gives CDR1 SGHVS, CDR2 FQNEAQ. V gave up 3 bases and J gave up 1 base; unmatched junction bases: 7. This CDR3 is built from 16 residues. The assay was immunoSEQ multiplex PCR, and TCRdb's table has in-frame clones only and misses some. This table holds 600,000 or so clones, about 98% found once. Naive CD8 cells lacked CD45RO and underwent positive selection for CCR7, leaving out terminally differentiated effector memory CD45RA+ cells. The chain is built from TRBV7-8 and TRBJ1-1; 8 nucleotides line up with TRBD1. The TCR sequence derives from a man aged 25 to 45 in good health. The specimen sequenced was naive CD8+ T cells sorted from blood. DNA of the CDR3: TGTGCCAGCAGCTTGCCAACCGGGACAGGGAACACTGAAGCTTTCTTT. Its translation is CASSLPTGTGNTEAFF.